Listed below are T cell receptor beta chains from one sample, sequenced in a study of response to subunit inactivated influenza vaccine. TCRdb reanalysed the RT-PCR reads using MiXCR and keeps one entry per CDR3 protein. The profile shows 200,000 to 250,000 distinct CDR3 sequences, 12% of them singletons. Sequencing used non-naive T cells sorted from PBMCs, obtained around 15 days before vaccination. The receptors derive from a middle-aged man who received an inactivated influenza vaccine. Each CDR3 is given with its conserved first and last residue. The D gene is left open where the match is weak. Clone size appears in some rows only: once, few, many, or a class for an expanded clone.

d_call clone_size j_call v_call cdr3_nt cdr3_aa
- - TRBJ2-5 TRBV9 TGTGCCAGCAGCGTAGAAGGTGCTCGTTTGGAGACCCAGTACTTC CASSVEGARLETQYF
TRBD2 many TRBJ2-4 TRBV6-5 TGTGCCAGCAGTTACTCGGGTGGACTAGCGGGACGAAACATTCAGTACTTC CASSYSGGLAGRNIQYF
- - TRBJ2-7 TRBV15 TGTGCCACCAGCAGAGGAGGGGTTGTTGACGAGCAGTACTTC CATSRGGVVDEQYF
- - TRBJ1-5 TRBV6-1 TGTGCCAGCAGTCCGACACTTAATAGCAATCAGCCCCAGCATTTT CASSPTLNSNQPQHF
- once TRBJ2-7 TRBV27 TGTGCCAGCAGGCAAAGAGAGGCCCACGAGCAGTACTTC CASRQREAHEQYF
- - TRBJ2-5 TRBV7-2 TGTGCCAGCAGCTTCTACGGTCCGACCCAGTACTTC CASSFYGPTQYF
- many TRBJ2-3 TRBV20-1 TGCAGTGCTAGAGATAAGTGGGCGGCAGGCGCTTCTAGCACAGATACGCAGTATTTT CSARDKWAAGASSTDTQYF
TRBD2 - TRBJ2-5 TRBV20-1 TGCAGTGCTAGCGAACTAGCGGAGACCCAGTACTTC CSASELAETQYF
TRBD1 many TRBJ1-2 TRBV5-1 TGCGCCAGCAGCAACGACAGGGATTATGGCTACACCTTC CASSNDRDYGYTF
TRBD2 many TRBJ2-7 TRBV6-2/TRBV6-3 TGTGCCAGCAGTTACTCGATCGGAACACTAGCGGCTGGATATTCCTACGAGCAGTACTTC CASSYSIGTLAAGYSYEQYF
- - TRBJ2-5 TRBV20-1 TGCAGTGCCGTGGGGGGCCAGGGGACCCAAGAGACCCAGTACTTC CSAVGGQGTQETQYF
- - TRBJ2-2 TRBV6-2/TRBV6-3 TGTGCCAGCAGGGCCTTTGGGGGACAGAACACCGGGGAGCTGTTTTTT CASRAFGGQNTGELFF
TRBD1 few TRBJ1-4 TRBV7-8 TGTGCCAGCAGCTTATTCCTCGGACAGGGCAATAATGAAAAACTGTTTTTT CASSLFLGQGNNEKLFF
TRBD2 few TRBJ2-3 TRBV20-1 TGCAGTGCTAGAGTTGGTAGCGGGAGGGACACAGATACGCAGTATTTT CSARVGSGRDTDTQYF
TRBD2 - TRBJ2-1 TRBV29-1 TGCAGCGTTGTTAGGCCCGGGACTAGGTCATATGAGCAGTTCTTC CSVVRPGTRSYEQFF
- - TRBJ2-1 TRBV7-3 TGTGCCAGCAGCTTATATGGCGGGACCTCCTACAATGAGCAGTTCTTC CASSLYGGTSYNEQFF
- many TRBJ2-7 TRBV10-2 TGCGCCAGCGGGGACGGTTTCTACGAGCAGTACTTC CASGDGFYEQYF
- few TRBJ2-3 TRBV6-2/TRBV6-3 TGTGCCAGCAGTTCCCCGCCTCATTACGATACGCAGTATTTT CASSSPPHYDTQYF
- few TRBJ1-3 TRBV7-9 TGTGCCAGCAGCTGGGACCGGATCTCTGGAAACACCATATATTTT CASSWDRISGNTIYF
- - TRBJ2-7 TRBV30 TGTGCCTGGAGTGTAGAAGGGTACGAGCAGTACTTC CAWSVEGYEQYF
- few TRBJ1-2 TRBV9 TGTGCCAGCAGCGTAGGCAACCGGAACTATGGCTACACCTTC CASSVGNRNYGYTF
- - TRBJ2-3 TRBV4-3 TGCGCCAGCAGCCAAGATTTCGGGAGTACAGATACGCAGTATTTT CASSQDFGSTDTQYF
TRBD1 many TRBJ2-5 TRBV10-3 TGTGCCATCAGGGGACAGGGAGGAAGGGAGACCCAGTACTTC CAIRGQGGRETQYF
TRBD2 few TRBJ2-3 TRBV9 TGTGCCAGCAGCACCGCGGGAGTAGATACGCAGTATTTT CASSTAGVDTQYF
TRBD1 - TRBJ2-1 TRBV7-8 TGTGCCAGCAGCCACCGCGCTCCGGGACAGGGTGACAATGAGCAGTTCTTC CASSHRAPGQGDNEQFF
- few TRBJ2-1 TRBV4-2 TGTGCCAGCAGCCAGGAGCTTAGCTCCGTCTACAATGAGCAGTTCTTC CASSQELSSVYNEQFF
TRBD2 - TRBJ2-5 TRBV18 TGTGCCAGCTCACCACTCCTAGCGGGAGGAGGAGAGACCCAGTACTTC CASSPLLAGGGETQYF
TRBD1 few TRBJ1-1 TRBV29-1 TGCAGCGTTGACACAGGGGGCACTGAAGCTTTCTTT CSVDTGGTEAFF
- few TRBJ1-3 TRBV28 TGTGCCAGCAGTTCTGGACAGTTCTCTGGAAACACCATATATTTT CASSSGQFSGNTIYF
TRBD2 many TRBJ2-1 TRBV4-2 TGTGCCAGCAGCCCTACGACTAGCGGGGTTATAGGCAATGAGCAGTTCTTC CASSPTTSGVIGNEQFF
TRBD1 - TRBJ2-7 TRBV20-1 TGCAGTGCTAGTTCGCCAGGGGGTACCTACGAGCAGTACTTC CSASSPGGTYEQYF
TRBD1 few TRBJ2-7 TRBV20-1 TGCAGTGCTAGAGGCGGCAGGGGGCTCGAGCAGTACTTC CSARGGRGLEQYF
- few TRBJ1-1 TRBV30 TGTGCCTGGAGTGGGGGAACAGGGAGGGGGACTGAAGCTTTCTTT CAWSGGTGRGTEAFF
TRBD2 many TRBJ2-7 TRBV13 TGTGCCAGCAGCTACGGGACTAGCGGGGGGTACGAGCAGTACTTC CASSYGTSGGYEQYF
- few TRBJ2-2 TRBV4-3 TGCGCCAGCAGCCAAGATCCCTTCGGCACCGGGGAGCTGTTTTTT CASSQDPFGTGELFF
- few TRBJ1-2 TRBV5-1 TGCGCCAGCAGCTTGGCCCCCGGTACGTGGGGCTACACCTTC CASSLAPGTWGYTF
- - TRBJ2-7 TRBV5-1 TGCGCCAGCTTGGTTTCGGGGGCGGGCAGCTACGACGAGCAGTACTTC CASLVSGAGSYDEQYF
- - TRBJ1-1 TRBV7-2 TGTGCCAGCAGCTTAGGAATCAACGGGGGATATGAAGCTTTCTTT CASSLGINGGYEAFF
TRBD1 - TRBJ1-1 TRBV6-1 TGTGCCAGCAGTGAATTTACAGGGGGCACTGAAGCTTTCTTT CASSEFTGGTEAFF
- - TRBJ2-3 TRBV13 TGTGCCAGCAGCTCAAGCAAGATCGGGGCAGATACGCAGTATTTT CASSSSKIGADTQYF